The 9 T cell receptor beta chains reported below all come from one sample, sequenced in a study of cytomegalovirus exposure and HLA in healthy donors. A multiplex PCR was run with 60 Vbeta primers and 13 Jbeta primers. TCRdb's copy holds only in-frame clones and misses some; the assay was immunoSEQ multiplex PCR. The sample shows 150,000 or so clones, roughly 90% of them seen only once. Material for sequencing was PBMCs. The origin of the receptors is a young woman in good health and CMV-seronegative.

The chain employs TRBV5-4 and TRBJ1-3, with TRBD1 as a possible D gene (5 bases). The ends were cut back, 3 bases at V and 0 bases at J, with 13 bases in the middle. The CDR3 covers 16 residues. Germline values: CDR1 SGHNT, CDR2 YYREEE (reference sequence). CDR3 nucleotide sequence: TGTGCCAGCAGCTCATGGGGCACCTACTCTGGAAACACCATATATTTT. Amino acids: CASSSWGTYSGNTIYF.

The gene calls are TRBV19 and TRBJ2-5, with D uncertain. Germline V lookup: CDR1 LNHDA, CDR2 SQIVND (reference sequence). The V end lost 0 bases, the J end lost 5 bases, and 10 bases lay between the germline ends. The CDR3 contains 14 residues. CDR3 sequence reads: CASSIDLSRETQYF. CDR3 DNA sequence: TGTGCCAGTAGTATAGATCTATCCCGGGAGACCCAGTACTTC.

V is TRBV27 and J is TRBJ2-3; TRBD2 agrees at 12 bases. This CDR3 contains 19 residues. Germline CDR1 and CDR2: MNHEY and SMNVEV (reference sequence). V lost 11 bases, J lost 4 bases, and 22 bases stayed unmatched. The CDR3 region has the DNA TGTGCCTCCCCAGGGCGACCCTCGGCTAGCGGGAGGGGAGCAGATACGCAGTATTTT. Translating gives CASPGRPSASGRGADTQYF.

V gene TRBV9 combines with J gene TRBJ1-1; D is unclear. The CDR3 contains 13 residues. V was cut by 0 bases and J by 5 bases, with 8 bases left in between. The germline V gene encodes CDR1 SGDLS and CDR2 YYNGEE. The CDR3 DNA sequence: TGTGCCAGCAGCGTAGCGCAGGATACTGAAGCTTTCTTT. Translated: CASSVAQDTEAFF.

The sample holds one count of this clone. V gene TRBV27 combines with J gene TRBJ1-4; D is possibly TRBD1 (5 bases). Looked up from germline, CDR1 is MNHEY and CDR2 is SMNVEV (reference sequence). The CDR3 is 17 amino acids. Trimming shortened V by 10 bases and J by 7 bases, and 28 bases separated the two germline ends. The CDR3 nucleotides are TGTGCCATCCACAGTCCCGTAGGGGAGGAACGTTGTGAAAAACTGTTTTTT. Its translation: CAIHSPVGEERCEKLFF.

CDR3 amino acids: CASSYGGTEAFF. The CDR3 coding sequence is TGTGCCAGCAGTTACGGGGGGACTGAAGCTTTCTTT. The rearrangement joins TRBV11-2 to TRBJ1-1; the D gene is possibly TRBD1 (5 bases). The CDR3 totals 12 residues. Germline CDR1 SGHAT, CDR2 FQNNGV. The germline V and J ends were trimmed by 6 bases and 5 bases, with 10 bases remaining between them.

The chain combines TRBV2 with TRBJ2-1; D is possibly TRBD2 (6 bases). This CDR3 region has 14 residues. Trimming left V 5 bases short and J 7 bases short, with 15 bases between. Per the germline V gene, CDR1 is SNHLY and CDR2 is FYNNEI. The CDR3 protein is CASSPRDFINEQFF. The CDR3 DNA reads TGTGCCAGCAGTCCCCGGGACTTTATAAATGAGCAGTTCTTC.

V is TRBV5-1 and J is TRBJ1-2; tentatively, D is TRBD1 (6 bases). The V gene's germline CDR1 is SGHRS and CDR2 YFSETQ. V shed 0 bases and J shed 10 bases, with 16 bases lying between them. This CDR3 has 14 amino acids. CDR3 protein: CASSLESPGQLYTF. CDR3 sequence (DNA): TGCGCCAGCAGCTTGGAATCACCGGGACAACTCTACACCTTC.

The gene calls are TRBV7-9 and TRBJ2-5, with 7 bases that match TRBD2. The CDR3 covers 14 residues. Germline V gene sequence: CDR1 SEHNR, CDR2 FQNEAQ (reference sequence). V shed 6 bases and J 1 base; nucleotides not matched to a gene: 5. DNA of the CDR3: TGTGCCAGCAGTGACTGGGGGGGCCAAGAGACCCAGTACTTC. Encoded protein: CASSDWGGQETQYF.